A single sample gave rise to the 3 T cell receptor beta chains below, sequenced in a study of shared clonotypes between healthy human individuals. Using immunoSEQ multiplex PCR, the repertoire was profiled, and TCRdb retains in-frame clones only, with some absent. This table has 2 million or so clones, 95% appearing once. Sequenced material: naive CD4+ T cells sorted from blood. The subset was: CD45RA+ positively selected. Every receptor here comes from a man between 18 and 35 years old in good health.

This chain joins TRBV5-1 and TRBJ2-7, with TRBD1 matching 9 bases. J gave up 2 bases and V 0 bases, and 3 bases lay outside the gene matches. Per the germline V gene, CDR1 is SGHRS and CDR2 is YFSETQ. The CDR3 is 15 amino acids. CDR3: CASSLGRTGAYEQYF. The DNA for the CDR3 is TGCGCCAGCAGCTTGGGTAGGACAGGGGCCTACGAGCAGTACTTC. The full variable domain, its missing parts supplied by reference TRBV5-1 and TRBJ2-7, is KAGVTQTPRYLIKTRGQQVTLSCSPISGHRSVSWYQQTPGQGLQFLFEYFSETQRNKGNFPGRFSGRQFSNSRSEMNVSTLELGDSALYLCASSLGRTGAYEQYFGPGTRLTVT.

The chain is built from TRBV25-1 and TRBJ2-3; the match to TRBD2 covers 11 bases. Per the germline V gene, CDR1 is MGHDK and CDR2 is SYGVNS. V gave up 8 bases and J gave up 3 bases; unmatched junction bases: 4. CDR3 length: 14 residues. CDR3 nucleotides: TGTGCCAGCGGCTTAGCGGGGGGGACAGATACGCAGTATTTT. Its translation: CASGLAGGTDTQYF.

The genes are TRBV7-8 and TRBJ2-7; D is tentatively TRBD1 or TRBD2 (5 bases each). CDR3 length equals 16 residues. Trimming shortened V by 1 base and J by 2 bases, and 15 bases separated the two germline ends. Germline-derived CDR1 and CDR2 are SGHVS and FQNEAQ. The chain's CDR3 is CASSLDPGMGPYEQYF. As DNA, the CDR3 is TGTGCCAGCAGCTTAGACCCAGGAATGGGACCCTACGAGCAGTACTTC.